A single sample is the source of the 7 T cell receptor beta chains below, sequenced in a study of shared clonotypes between healthy human individuals. CD8 cells classed as naive were CD45RO-negative and positively selected for CCR7, excluding terminally differentiated effector memory CD45RA+ cells. Method: immunoSEQ multiplex PCR; TCRdb's copy keeps in-frame clones and lacks some. This sample has roughly 2.1 million clones, with about 93% found just once. Sequenced input: naive CD8+ T cells from PBMCs. The receptors originated from a man aged 18-30 years in good health. Some clones in this sample may be carry-over from other donors' samples.

The rearrangement uses TRBV7-9 and TRBJ1-5, with TRBD1 as a possible D gene (6 bases). Per the germline V gene, CDR1 is SEHNR and CDR2 is FQNEAQ (reference sequence). Trimming removed 5 bases from V and 8 bases from J, with 19 bases in between. The CDR3 has 15 residues. The CDR3, as DNA: TGTGCCAGCAGCCCTGAGGGGGGCCTGGTGGAGCCCCAGCATTTT. This gives the protein CASSPEGGLVEPQHF. Drawing the rest from reference TRBV7-9 and TRBJ1-5, the complete variable domain is DTGVSQNPRHKITKRGQNVTFRCDPISEHNRLYWYRQTLGQGPEFLTYFQNEAQLEKSRLLSDRFSAERPKGSFSTLEIQRTEQGDSAMYLCASSPEGGLVEPQHFGDGTRLSIL.

V and J are TRBV5-4 and TRBJ2-3; tentative D call: TRBD2 (6 bases). The germline CDR1 and CDR2 sequences are SGHNT and YYREEE (reference sequence). CDR3 size: 14 residues. Trimming pared 3 bases from V and 0 bases from J, leaving 8 bases between. CDR3: CASSYSGSTDTQYF. DNA of the CDR3: TGTGCCAGCAGCTATAGCGGCAGCACAGATACGCAGTATTTT.

This clone was counted a single time. The chain is built from TRBV6-5 and TRBJ2-5; D is undetermined. V was shortened by 0 bases and J by 4 bases, with 15 bases between the two germline ends. In germline, CDR1 is MNHEY, CDR2 SVGAGI. The CDR3 contains 16 residues. The CDR3 protein is CASSYSRRTAPETQYF. In nucleotides, the CDR3 is TGTGCCAGCAGTTACTCGAGGCGAACGGCCCCAGAGACCCAGTACTTC.

Comment on this clone: Other DNA variants within this sample encode the same CDR3. The chain recombines TRBV4-1 with TRBJ1-1; TRBD1 aligns across 7 bases. The CDR3 has 14 residues. J gave up 11 bases and V 1 base, and 10 bases lay outside the gene matches. CDR1 is MGHRA, CDR2 YSYEKL, per germline. The DNA of the CDR3 is TGCGCCAGCAGCCAAGTCGAGGGGGCCATGGGGGCTTTCTTT. It codes for CASSQVEGAMGAFF.

The chain carries TRBV5-4 and TRBJ2-7; 9 bases align to TRBD2. With V trimmed by 0 bases and J by 2 bases, 3 bases remained unmatched. Germline V gives CDR1 SGHNT, CDR2 YYREEE (reference sequence). The CDR3 sequence is 15 residues long. CDR3 sequence: CASSLAGGGAYEQYF. DNA of the CDR3: TGTGCCAGCAGCTTGGCTGGCGGGGGGGCCTACGAGCAGTACTTC.

V gene TRBV27 combines with J gene TRBJ2-1; 9 bases line up with TRBD2. The germline gives CDR1 MNHEY, CDR2 SMNVEV (reference sequence). The trim removed 3 bases at V and 0 bases at J, leaving 12 bases unmatched. The length of the CDR3 is 19 residues. CDR3 in DNA: TGTGCCAGCAGTTTCCAGGGCTACCGACTAGCGGACTCCTACAATGAGCAGTTCTTC. Translation gives CASSFQGYRLADSYNEQFF.

The chain couples TRBV14 to TRBJ1-2; 9 nucleotides align to TRBD1. Germline CDR1 is SGHDN and CDR2 is FVKESK. This CDR3 spans 15 amino acids. The V segment lost 0 bases and the J segment 13 bases; nucleotides outside the gene matches: 12. CDR3 amino acids: CASSQELHRDRETTF. CDR3 bases: TGTGCCAGCAGCCAAGAACTGCACCGGGACAGGGAAACCACCTTC.